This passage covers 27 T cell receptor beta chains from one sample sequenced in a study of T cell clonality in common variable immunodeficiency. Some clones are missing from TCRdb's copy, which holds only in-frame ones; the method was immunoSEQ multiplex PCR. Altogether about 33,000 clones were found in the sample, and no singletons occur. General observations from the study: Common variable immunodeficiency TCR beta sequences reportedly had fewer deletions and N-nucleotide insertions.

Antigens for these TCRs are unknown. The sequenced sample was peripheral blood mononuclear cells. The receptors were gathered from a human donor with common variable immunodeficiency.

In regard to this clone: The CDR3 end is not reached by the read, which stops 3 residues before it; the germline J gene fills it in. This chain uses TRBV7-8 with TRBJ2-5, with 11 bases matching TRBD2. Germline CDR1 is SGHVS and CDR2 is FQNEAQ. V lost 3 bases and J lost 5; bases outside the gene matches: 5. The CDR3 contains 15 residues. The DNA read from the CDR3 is TGTGCCAGCAGCTTTAGCGGGGGGGCCGGGGAGACC. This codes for CASSFSGGAGET. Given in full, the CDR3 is CASSFSGGAGETQYF.

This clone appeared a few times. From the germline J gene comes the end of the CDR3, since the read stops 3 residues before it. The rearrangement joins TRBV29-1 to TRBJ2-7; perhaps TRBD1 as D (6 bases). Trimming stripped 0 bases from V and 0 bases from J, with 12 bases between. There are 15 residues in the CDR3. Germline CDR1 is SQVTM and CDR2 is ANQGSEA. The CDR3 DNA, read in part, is TGCAGCGTTGAAGAGCTCAGGGACAACTCCTACGAG. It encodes CSVEELRDNSYE. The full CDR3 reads CSVEELRDNSYEQYF.

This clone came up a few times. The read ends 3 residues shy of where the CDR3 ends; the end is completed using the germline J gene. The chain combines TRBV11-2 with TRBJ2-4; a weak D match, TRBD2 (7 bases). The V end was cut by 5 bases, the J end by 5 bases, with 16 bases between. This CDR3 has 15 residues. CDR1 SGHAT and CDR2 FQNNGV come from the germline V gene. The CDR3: CASSPLRGGENIQYF. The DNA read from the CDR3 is TGTGCCAGCAGCCCCCTTAGAGGGGGGGAAAACATT.

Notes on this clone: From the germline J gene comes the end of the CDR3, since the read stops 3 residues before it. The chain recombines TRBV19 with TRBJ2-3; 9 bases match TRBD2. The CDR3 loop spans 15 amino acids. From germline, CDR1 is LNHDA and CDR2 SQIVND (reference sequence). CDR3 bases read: TGTGCCAGTAGTATAGAAGGTAGCGGGGGACGGGCG. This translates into CASSIEGSGGRA. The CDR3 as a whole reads CASSIEGSGGRAQYF.

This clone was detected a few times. The CDR3 region is CASSPGTGGANYGYTF. The CDR3 DNA, read in part, is TGTGCCAGCTCACCAGGGACAGGCGGAGCTAACTATGGC. The rearrangement uses TRBV18 and TRBJ1-2; 8 bases match TRBD1. The read ends 3 residues shy of where the CDR3 ends; the end is completed using the germline J gene. The CDR3 extends over 16 amino acids. Germline loops: CDR1 KGHSH, CDR2 LQKENI. V gave up 2 bases and J gave up 0 bases; unmatched junction bases: 5.

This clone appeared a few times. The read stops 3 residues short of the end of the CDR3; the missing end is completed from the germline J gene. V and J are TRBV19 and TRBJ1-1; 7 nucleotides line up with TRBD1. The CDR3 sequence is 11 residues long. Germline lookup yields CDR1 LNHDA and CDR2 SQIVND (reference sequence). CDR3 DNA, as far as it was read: TGTGCCAGTAGTTCTGCAGGGGGG. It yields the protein CASSSAGG. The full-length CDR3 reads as CASSSAGGAFF.

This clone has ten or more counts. The CDR3 region is CASSFAPQGGEQFF. The DNA read from the CDR3 is TGTGCCAGCAGTTTTGCCCCGCAGGGGGGTGAG. V is TRBV27 and J is TRBJ2-1; possibly TRBD1 for D (7 bases). The read falls 3 residues short of the CDR3 end, and the missing part is taken from the germline J gene. The V and J ends lost 3 bases and 9 bases respectively, with 15 bases between them. Per the germline V gene, CDR1 is MNHEY and CDR2 is SMNVEV (reference sequence). The CDR3 length is 14 residues.

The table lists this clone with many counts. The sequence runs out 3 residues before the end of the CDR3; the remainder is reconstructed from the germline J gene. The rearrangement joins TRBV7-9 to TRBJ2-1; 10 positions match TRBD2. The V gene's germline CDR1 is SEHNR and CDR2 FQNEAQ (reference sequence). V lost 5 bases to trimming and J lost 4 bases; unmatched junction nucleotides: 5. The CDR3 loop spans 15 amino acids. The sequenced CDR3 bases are TGTGCCAGCAGCCGTGGACTAGCGGATTACAATGAG. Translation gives CASSRGLADYNE. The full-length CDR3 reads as CASSRGLADYNEQFF.

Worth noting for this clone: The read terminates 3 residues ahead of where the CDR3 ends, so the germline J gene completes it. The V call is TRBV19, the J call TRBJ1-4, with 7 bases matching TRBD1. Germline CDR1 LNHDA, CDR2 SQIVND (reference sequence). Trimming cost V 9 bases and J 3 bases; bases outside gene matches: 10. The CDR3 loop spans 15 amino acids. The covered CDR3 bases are TGTGCCAGCCAAAAGCCGGGACAGCCTAATGAAAAA. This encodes CASQKPGQPNEK. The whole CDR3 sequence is CASQKPGQPNEKLFF.

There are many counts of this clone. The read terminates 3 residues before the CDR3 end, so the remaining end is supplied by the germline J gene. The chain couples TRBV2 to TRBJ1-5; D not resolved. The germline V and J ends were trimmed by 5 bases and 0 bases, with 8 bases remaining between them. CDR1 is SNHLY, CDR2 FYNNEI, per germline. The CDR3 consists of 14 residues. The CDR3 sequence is CASSTVPSNQPQHF. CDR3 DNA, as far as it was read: TGTGCCAGCAGTACTGTACCTAGCAATCAGCCC.

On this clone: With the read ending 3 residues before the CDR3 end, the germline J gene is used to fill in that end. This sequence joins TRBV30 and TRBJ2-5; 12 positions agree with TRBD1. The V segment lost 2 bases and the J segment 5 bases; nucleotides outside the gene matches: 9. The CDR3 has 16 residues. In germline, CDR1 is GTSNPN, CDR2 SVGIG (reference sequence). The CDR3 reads CAWSTPGQGAEETQYF. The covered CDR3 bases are TGTGCCTGGAGTACGCCGGGACAGGGGGCGGAGGAGACC.

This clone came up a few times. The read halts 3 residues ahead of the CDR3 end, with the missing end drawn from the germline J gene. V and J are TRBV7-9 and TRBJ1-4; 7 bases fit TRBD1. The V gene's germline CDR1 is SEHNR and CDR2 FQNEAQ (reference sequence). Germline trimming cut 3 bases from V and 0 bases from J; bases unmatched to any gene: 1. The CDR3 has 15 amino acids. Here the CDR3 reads CASSLGTATNEKLFF. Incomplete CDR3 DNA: TGTGCCAGCAGCTTGGGGACAGCAACTAATGAAAAA.

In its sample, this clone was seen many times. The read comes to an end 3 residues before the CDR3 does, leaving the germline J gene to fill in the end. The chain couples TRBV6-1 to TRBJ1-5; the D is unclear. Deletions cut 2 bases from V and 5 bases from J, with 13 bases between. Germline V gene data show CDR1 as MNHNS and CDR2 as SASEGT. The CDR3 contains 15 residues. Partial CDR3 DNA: TGTGCCAGCAGTGAATATAAGGGTCGAGATCAGCCC. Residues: CASSEYKGRDQP. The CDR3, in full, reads CASSEYKGRDQPQHF.

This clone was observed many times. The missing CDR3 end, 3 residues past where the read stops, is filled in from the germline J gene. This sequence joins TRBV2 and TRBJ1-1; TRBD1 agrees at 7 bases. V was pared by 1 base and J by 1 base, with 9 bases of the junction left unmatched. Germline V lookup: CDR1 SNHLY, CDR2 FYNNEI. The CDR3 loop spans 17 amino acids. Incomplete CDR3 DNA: TGTGCCAGCAGTGAAGAGGGGGCGGGCCGGGGGAACACTGAA. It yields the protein CASSEEGAGRGNTE. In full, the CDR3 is CASSEEGAGRGNTEAFF. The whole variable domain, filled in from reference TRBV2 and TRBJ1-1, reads EPEVTQTPSHQVTQMGQEVILRCVPISNHLYFYWYRQILGQKVEFLVSFYNNEISEKSEIFDDQFSVERPDGSNFTLKIRSTKLEDSAMYFCASSEEGAGRGNTEAFFGQGTRLTVV.

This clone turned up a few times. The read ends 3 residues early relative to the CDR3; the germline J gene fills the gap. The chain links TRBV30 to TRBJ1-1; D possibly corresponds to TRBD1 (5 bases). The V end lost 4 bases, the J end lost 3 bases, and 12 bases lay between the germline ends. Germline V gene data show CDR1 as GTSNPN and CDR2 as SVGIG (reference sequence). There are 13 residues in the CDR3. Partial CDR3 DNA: TGTGCCTGGAATTCAGGGTGGGACACTGAA. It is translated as CAWNSGWDTE. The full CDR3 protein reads CAWNSGWDTEAFF.

The covered CDR3 bases are TGTGCCTGGATCCGGAGCACAGATACG. This translates into CAWIRSTDT. The CDR3 in its entirety is CAWIRSTDTQYF. V usage is TRBV30 and J usage is TRBJ2-3, with D hard to call. Read sequence stops 3 residues before the CDR3 end, and the germline J gene provides the missing end. V dropped 4 bases and J dropped 0 bases, with 5 bases sitting between them. CDR1 is GTSNPN, CDR2 SVGIG, per germline (reference sequence). The length of the CDR3 is 12 residues.

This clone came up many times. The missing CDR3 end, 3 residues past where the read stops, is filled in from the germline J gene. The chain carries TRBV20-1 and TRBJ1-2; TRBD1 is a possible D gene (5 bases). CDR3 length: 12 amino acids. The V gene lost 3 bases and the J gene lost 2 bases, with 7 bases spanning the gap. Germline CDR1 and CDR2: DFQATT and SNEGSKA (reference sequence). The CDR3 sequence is CSASRQNYGYTF. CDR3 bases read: TGCAGTGCTAGTAGACAGAACTATGGC.

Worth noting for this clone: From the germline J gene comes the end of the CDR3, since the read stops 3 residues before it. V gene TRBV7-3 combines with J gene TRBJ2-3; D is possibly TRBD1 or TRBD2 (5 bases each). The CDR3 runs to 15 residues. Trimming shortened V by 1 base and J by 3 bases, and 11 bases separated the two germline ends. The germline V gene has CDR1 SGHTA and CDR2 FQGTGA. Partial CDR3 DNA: TGTGCCAGCAGCTTAAACGGCAGGGAGACAGATACG. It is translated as CASSLNGRETDT. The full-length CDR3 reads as CASSLNGRETDTQYF.

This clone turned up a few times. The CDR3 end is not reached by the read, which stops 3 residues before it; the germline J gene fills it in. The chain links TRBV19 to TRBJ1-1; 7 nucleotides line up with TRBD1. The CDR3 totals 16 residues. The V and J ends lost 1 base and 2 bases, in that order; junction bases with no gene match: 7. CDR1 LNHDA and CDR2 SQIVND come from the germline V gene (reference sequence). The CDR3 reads CASSIGGDRPNTEAFF. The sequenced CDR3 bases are TGTGCCAGTAGTATAGGGGGGGACAGACCAAACACTGAA.

The sequenced part of the CDR3 DNA is TGTGCCAGCTCAACTACAGGCTCAACTAATGAAAAA. This encodes CASSTTGSTNEK. The CDR3, in full, reads CASSTTGSTNEKLFF. The chain carries TRBV18 and TRBJ1-4, with D tentatively TRBD1 (5 bases). Read coverage stops 3 residues before the CDR3 terminus; the germline J gene supplies the remainder. The CDR3 loop spans 15 amino acids. The germline CDR1 and CDR2 sequences are KGHSH and LQKENI. The germline V and J ends were trimmed by 5 bases and 0 bases, with 10 bases remaining between them. The whole variable domain, remainder taken from reference TRBV18 and TRBJ1-4, is NAGVMQNPRHLVRRRGQEARLRCSPMKGHSHVYWYRQLPEEGLKFMVYLQKENIIDESGMPKERFSAEFPKEGPSILRIQQVVRGDSAAYFCASSTTGSTNEKLFFGSGTQLSVL.

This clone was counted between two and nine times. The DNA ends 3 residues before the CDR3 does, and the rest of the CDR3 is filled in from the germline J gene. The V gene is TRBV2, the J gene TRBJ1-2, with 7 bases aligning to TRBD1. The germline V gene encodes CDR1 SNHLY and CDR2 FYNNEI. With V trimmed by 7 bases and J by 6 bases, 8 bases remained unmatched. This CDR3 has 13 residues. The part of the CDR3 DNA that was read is TGTGCCAGCAAGGACAGGTGGAGAGATGGC. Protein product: CASKDRWRDG. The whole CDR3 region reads CASKDRWRDGYTF.

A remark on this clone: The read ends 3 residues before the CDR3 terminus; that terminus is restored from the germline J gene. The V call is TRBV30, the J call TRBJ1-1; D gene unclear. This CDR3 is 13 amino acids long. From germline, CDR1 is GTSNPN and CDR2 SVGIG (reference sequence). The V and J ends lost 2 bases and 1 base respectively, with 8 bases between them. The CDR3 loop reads CAWSNQENTEAFF. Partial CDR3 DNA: TGTGCCTGGAGTAATCAGGAGAACACTGAA.

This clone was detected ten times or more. The CDR3 is CASSEGGRNYGYTF. Incomplete CDR3 DNA: TGTGCCAGCAGTGAAGGGGGCAGAAACTATGGC. The rearrangement uses TRBV6-1 and TRBJ1-2, with D perhaps matching TRBD1 (5 bases). From the germline J gene comes the end of the CDR3, since the read stops 3 residues before it. Germline V gives CDR1 MNHNS, CDR2 SASEGT. Trimming removed 1 base at V and 2 bases at J, with 8 bases between. CDR3 length: 14 amino acids.

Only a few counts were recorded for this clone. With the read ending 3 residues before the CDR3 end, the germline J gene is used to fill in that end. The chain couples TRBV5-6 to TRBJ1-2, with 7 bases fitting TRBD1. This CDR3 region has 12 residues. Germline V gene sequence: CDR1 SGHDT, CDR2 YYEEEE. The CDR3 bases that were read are TGTGCCAGCAGCCACGACAGGGAAGGC. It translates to CASSHDREG. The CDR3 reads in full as CASSHDREGYTF.

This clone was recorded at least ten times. The sequenced part of the CDR3 DNA is TGCAGCGTTGAAGGCGAGGGCGGGGGAGGAACAGATACG. Encoded protein: CSVEGEGGGGTDT. The CDR3 in its entirety is CSVEGEGGGGTDTQYF. V is TRBV29-1 and J is TRBJ2-3; 7 nucleotides line up with TRBD2. The read falls 3 residues short of the CDR3 end, and the missing part is taken from the germline J gene. CDR1 and CDR2 from the germline V gene are SQVTM and ANQGSEA. CDR3 length: 16 residues. V shed 1 base and J 3 bases; nucleotides not matched to a gene: 10.

The sequenced CDR3 bases are TGTGCCAGCAGCCGCTCCGGACTAGCGGGGGACAATGAG. This sequence encodes CASSRSGLAGDNE. The full CDR3 is CASSRSGLAGDNEQFF. V is TRBV6-2 or TRBV6-3 and J is TRBJ2-1; 13 nucleotides line up with TRBD2. The read terminates 3 residues before the CDR3 end, so the remaining end is supplied by the germline J gene. The CDR3 is made up of 16 amino acids. Per germline, CDR1 MNHEY and CDR2 SVGEGT. Trimming at V came to 6 bases and at J to 5 bases, leaving 7 bases not matched to a gene.

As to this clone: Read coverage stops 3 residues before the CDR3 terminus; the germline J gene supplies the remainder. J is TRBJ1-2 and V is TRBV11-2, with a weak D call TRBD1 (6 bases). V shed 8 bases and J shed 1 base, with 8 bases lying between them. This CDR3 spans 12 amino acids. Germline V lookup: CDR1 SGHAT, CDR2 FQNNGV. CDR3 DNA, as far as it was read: TGTGCCAGCCGGACAGATAACTATGGC. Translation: CASRTDNYG. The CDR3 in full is CASRTDNYGYTF. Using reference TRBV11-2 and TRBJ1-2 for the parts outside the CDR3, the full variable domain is EAGVAQSPRYKIIEKRQSVAFWCNPISGHATLYWYQQILGQGPKLLIQFQNNGVVDDSQLPKDRFSAERLKGVDSTLKIQPAKLEDSAVYLCASRTDNYGYTFGSGTRLTVV.